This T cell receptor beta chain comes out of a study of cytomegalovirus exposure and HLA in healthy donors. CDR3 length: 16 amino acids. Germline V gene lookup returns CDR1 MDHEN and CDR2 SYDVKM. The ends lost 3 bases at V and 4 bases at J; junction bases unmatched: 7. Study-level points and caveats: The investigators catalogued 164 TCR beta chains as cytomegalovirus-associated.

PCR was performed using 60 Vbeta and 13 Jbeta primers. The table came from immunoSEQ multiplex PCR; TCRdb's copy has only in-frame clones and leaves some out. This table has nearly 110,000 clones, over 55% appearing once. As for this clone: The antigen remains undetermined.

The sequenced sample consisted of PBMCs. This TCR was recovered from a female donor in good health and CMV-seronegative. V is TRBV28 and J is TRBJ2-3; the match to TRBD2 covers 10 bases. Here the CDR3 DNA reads TGTGCCAGCAGTTTTCGTCTAGCGGGAGATGCAGATACGCAGTATTTT. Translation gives CASSFRLAGDADTQYF.